The 10 T cell receptor beta chains reported below all come from one sample, sequenced in a study of shared clonotypes between healthy human individuals. Profiling relied on immunoSEQ multiplex PCR, and the TCRdb table lists in-frame clones only, not all of them. The data show about 1.5 million clones, with 95% to 99% seen just once and roughly 0.42% held by the top ten. Sequenced input: naive CD4+ T cells sorted from blood. Subset of the sample: CD45RA+ positively selected. The origin of the receptors is a man aged 30 to 45 in good health.

The count of this clone is one. The chain has TRBV2 and TRBJ1-1; D gene uncertain. The germline V gene has CDR1 SNHLY and CDR2 FYNNEI. Trimming took 4 bases from V and 2 from J, leaving 8 bases between them. The CDR3 totals 13 residues. CDR3 residues: CASSVEDNTEAFF. CDR3 DNA: TGTGCCAGCAGTGTAGAGGATAACACTGAAGCTTTCTTT.

CDR3 sequence: CASSHSTRGADTQYF. The CDR3 DNA reads TGCGCCAGCAGCCATAGCACCCGCGGGGCAGATACGCAGTATTTT. The chain uses TRBV5-1 and TRBJ2-3; TRBD2 is a possible D gene (6 bases). Trimming cost V 4 bases and J 4 bases, with 16 bases left between them. The CDR3 has 15 amino acids. CDR1 and CDR2 from the germline V gene are SGHRS and YFSETQ.

This clone appeared once. The V and J genes are TRBV5-6 and TRBJ2-5; the match to TRBD2 covers 7 bases. V lost 4 bases, J lost 5 bases, and 5 bases stayed unmatched. CDR1 and CDR2 (germline): SGHDT, YYEEEE. The CDR3 has 13 amino acids. CDR3 protein: CASSGGLGETQYF. CDR3 DNA: TGTGCCAGCAGCGGCGGACTAGGGGAGACCCAGTACTTC.

The chain links TRBV18 to TRBJ1-1; 9 bases align to TRBD1. CDR3 length: 14 amino acids. Trimming at V came to 5 bases and at J to 3 bases, leaving 4 bases not matched to a gene. Germline values: CDR1 KGHSH, CDR2 LQKENI. The CDR3 sequence: CASSLQGAHTEAFF. The CDR3 bases are TGTGCCAGCTCATTACAGGGGGCGCACACTGAAGCTTTCTTT.

The chain combines TRBV16 with TRBJ2-6; D unclear. This CDR3 spans 15 amino acids. CDR1 and CDR2 from the germline V gene are KGHSY and FQNENV. The V end was cut by 5 bases, the J end by 1 base, with 9 bases between. The CDR3 protein is CASSASISGANVLTF. The CDR3 bases are TGTGCCAGCAGCGCCAGTATTTCTGGGGCCAACGTCCTGACTTTC.

The chain uses TRBV9 and TRBJ2-7; D is unresolved. The CDR3 covers 14 residues. V dropped 4 bases and J dropped 0 bases, with 11 bases sitting between them. Germline assignment: CDR1 SGDLS and CDR2 YYNGEE. The CDR3 is CASSKSPSSYEQYF. The CDR3 region has the DNA TGTGCCAGCAGCAAAAGCCCCAGCTCCTACGAGCAGTACTTC.

The gene calls are TRBV5-1 and TRBJ1-1, with 9 bases matching TRBD1. Germline CDR1 is SGHRS and CDR2 is YFSETQ. The CDR3 sequence is 15 residues long. Losses at the gene ends were 3 bases for V and 7 bases for J; bases not matched to a gene: 10. The CDR3 sequence: CASSYTGTGISEAFF. The CDR3 DNA follows: TGCGCCAGCAGCTATACCGGGACAGGGATAAGTGAAGCTTTCTTT. Supplemented by reference TRBV5-1 and TRBJ1-1, the full variable domain reads KAGVTQTPRYLIKTRGQQVTLSCSPISGHRSVSWYQQTPGQGLQFLFEYFSETQRNKGNFPGRFSGRQFSNSRSEMNVSTLELGDSALYLCASSYTGTGISEAFFGQGTRLTVV.

The V and J genes are TRBV28 and TRBJ1-4; D not certain. V dropped 0 bases and J dropped 6 bases, with 11 bases sitting between them. Per the germline V gene, CDR1 is MDHEN and CDR2 is SYDVKM. This CDR3 contains 15 residues. DNA of the CDR3: TGTGCCAGCAGTTTATGGGGCAGACTCTATGAAAAACTGTTTTTT. Translated: CASSLWGRLYEKLFF.

This clone was picked up one time. CDR3 sequence: CASSAGAPPQEQYF. The CDR3 coding sequence is TGTGCCAGCAGTGCGGGGGCCCCTCCTCAAGAGCAGTACTTC. The chain employs TRBV2 and TRBJ2-7; D assignment may be TRBD1 or TRBD2 (6 bases each). Trimming cost V 4 bases and J 7 bases, with 17 bases left between them. In germline, CDR1 is SNHLY, CDR2 FYNNEI. This CDR3 is 14 amino acids long.

This sequence joins TRBV9 and TRBJ1-2; D is unresolved. The V gene lost 3 bases and the J gene lost 5 bases, with 11 bases spanning the gap. The CDR3 sequence is 13 residues long. Germline V gene data show CDR1 as SGDLS and CDR2 as YYNGEE. Here the CDR3 reads CASSAGVNYGYTF. The CDR3 nucleotides read TGTGCCAGCAGCGCTGGAGTAAATTATGGCTACACCTTC.